This T cell receptor beta chain was identified during a study of T cell repertoires in cytomegalovirus infection. Study details: CMV epitopes in the study were HLA-C-restricted (recently identified) and HLA-B-restricted (well studied). TCR beta signatures that were public indicated CMV infection and matching HLA type. Findings and caveats of the study: Within the response measured ex vivo, HLA-C-restricted CMV-specific TCR beta clonotypes were dominant.

MiXCR was run by TCRdb on the reads, yielding one entry per CDR3 protein. The data hold about 920,000 distinct CDR3 sequences, with 25% to 40% observed a single time. Germline-derived CDR1 and CDR2 are MNHNS and SASEGT. V was clipped by 6 bases and J by 4 bases, with 12 bases between them. This CDR3 region has 13 residues. This clonotype was detected a few times. Its target is not known. The sequences come from cultured CD8+ T cells from PBMCs, collected from culture after CMV antigen stimulation. V and J are TRBV6-1 and TRBJ1-2; D may be TRBD1 (5 bases). The clonotype was recovered from a human donor in good health (CMV status not recorded). Some clones in this sample may be carry-over from other donors' samples. The CDR3 loop is CASRLGHLYGYTF. The CDR3 nucleotides read TGTGCCAGCAGACTAGGACATCTCTATGGCTACACCTTC.